This T cell receptor beta chain was identified in a study of blood T cell repertoires in COVID-19. Study-wide context: From T cells, B-cell-depleted T cells, or PBMCs came the material, which was cDNA or gDNA.

Per the original methods: How many nucleated cells were present was estimated from reference gene primer amplification. Assay: immunoSEQ multiplex PCR; the TCRdb copy retains only in-frame clones and omits some. Clonal size and the V and J genes are those of that table, whereas D and trimming came from the DNA. The data show 350,000 to 550,000 clones, 75% to 90% seen once. Those enrolled, adults aged roughly 18 to 100 years, came from about 24 US areas. Participants were placed into cohorts based on the clinical history they reported. Germline CDR1 MDHEN, CDR2 SYDVKM. This CDR3 contains 14 residues. The junction had 8 bases not matched to a gene; V was cut back by 7 bases and J by 9 bases.

V and J are TRBV28 and TRBJ2-1, with 11 bases fitting TRBD2. Sequencing was carried out using PBMCs or T cells enriched from blood (not recorded which). The TCR sequence derives from a man aged 25 to 40 who had recovered from COVID-19. The CDR3 DNA is TGTGCCAGCAAAATAGCGGGAGGGCTTGGTGAGCAGTTCTTC. It translates to CASKIAGGLGEQFF.